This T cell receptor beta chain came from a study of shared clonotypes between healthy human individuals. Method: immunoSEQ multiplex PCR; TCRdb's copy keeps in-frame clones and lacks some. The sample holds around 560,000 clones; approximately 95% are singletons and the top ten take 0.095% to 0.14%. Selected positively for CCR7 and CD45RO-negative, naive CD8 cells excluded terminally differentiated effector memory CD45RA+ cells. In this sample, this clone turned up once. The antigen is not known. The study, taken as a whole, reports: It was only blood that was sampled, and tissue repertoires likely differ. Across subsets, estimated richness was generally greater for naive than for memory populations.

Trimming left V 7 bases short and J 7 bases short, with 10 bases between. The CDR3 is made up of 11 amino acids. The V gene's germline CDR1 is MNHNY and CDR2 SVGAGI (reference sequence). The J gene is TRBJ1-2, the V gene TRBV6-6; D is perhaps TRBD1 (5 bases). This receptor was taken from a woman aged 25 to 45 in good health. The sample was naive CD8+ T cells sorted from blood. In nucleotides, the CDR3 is TGTGCCAGCAAGACACAGGTTGGCTACACCTTC. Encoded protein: CASKTQVGYTF.